This T cell receptor (beta chain) was profiled in a study of Graves' ophthalmopathy and Graves' hyperthyroidism. The authors amplified TCR beta CDR3 regions from RNA transcripts. HTBI-primed RT-PCR formed the first round, and a multiplex PCR formed the second. MiXCR, run by TCRdb on the multiplex PCR reads, gives a single entry per CDR3 protein. The sample carries about 550,000 distinct CDR3 sequences, approximately 37% recorded once. This clonotype was detected ten times or more. This clonotype originated in an adult man with Graves' hyperthyroidism. The sample comprised peripheral blood or thyroid tissue (not recorded which).

The CDR3 protein is CATSDSRDYEQYF. DNA for the CDR3: TGTGCCACCAGTGATTCCCGGGACTACGAGCAGTACTTC. The chain is built from TRBV24-1 and TRBJ2-7; weak D call: TRBD2 (5 bases). The V gene lost 2 bases and the J gene lost 3 bases, with 7 bases spanning the gap. Germline V gene sequence: CDR1 KGHDR, CDR2 SFDVKD. This CDR3 comprises 13 residues.